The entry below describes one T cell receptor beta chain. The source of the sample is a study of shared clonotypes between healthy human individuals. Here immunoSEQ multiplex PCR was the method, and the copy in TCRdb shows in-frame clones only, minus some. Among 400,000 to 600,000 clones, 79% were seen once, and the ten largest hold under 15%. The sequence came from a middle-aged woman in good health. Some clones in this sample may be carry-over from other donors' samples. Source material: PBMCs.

CDR3 sequence: CASSLRSLAKNIQYF. DNA for the CDR3: TGTGCCAGTAGTCTGCGGAGCCTAGCCAAAAACATTCAGTACTTC. The gene calls are TRBV19 and TRBJ2-4, with D uncertain. The CDR3 length is 15 residues. The germline V gene encodes CDR1 LNHDA and CDR2 SQIVND (reference sequence). V lost 5 bases and J 0 bases, leaving 11 bases between the germline ends.